Described below is a single T cell receptor (beta chain) sequence and its context. Its antigen is undetermined. The CDR3 runs to 14 residues. The V gene end was trimmed by 3 bases and the J gene end by 8 bases; junction bases not matched to a gene: 4. In germline, CDR1 is KGHSH, CDR2 LQKENI. Study findings and constraints: Tumor Tregs overlapped most with tumor, then blood, naive CD4+ cells.

Constant-region reverse primers amplified full-length variable regions, followed by semi-nested Nested Universal Primer A PCR. TCRdb reanalysed the 5' RACE reads using MiXCR and keeps one entry per CDR3 protein. The sample shows roughly 56,000 distinct CDR3 sequences, around 30% of them seen only once. The TCR was taken from a female donor with breast cancer. Sequenced material: tumor-infiltrating naive CD4+ T cells sorted from the breast tumor. Subset given: naive CD4+ T cells, CD4+CD45RA+CD25-. This chain uses TRBV18 with TRBJ1-6; 7 positions agree with TRBD1. Here the CDR3 reads CASSPETGYSPLHF. The DNA of the CDR3 is TGTGCCAGCTCACCGGAGACAGGGTATTCACCCCTCCACTTT. The variable domain in full, completed from reference TRBV18 and TRBJ1-6, reads NAGVMQNPRHLVRRRGQEARLRCSPMKGHSHVYWYRQLPEEGLKFMVYLQKENIIDESGMPKERFSAEFPKEGPSILRIQQVVRGDSAAYFCASSPETGYSPLHFGNGTRLTVT.